This passage covers 24 T cell receptor beta chains from one sample sequenced in a study of T cell changes during pregnancy in multiple sclerosis. Generated by immunoSEQ multiplex PCR, the TCRdb table keeps only in-frame clones and is missing some. Of under 110,000 clones listed, 91% are singletons. Sample: peripheral blood, taken before pregnancy. Every receptor here comes from a female donor with multiple sclerosis, enrolled in a pregnancy study.

J is TRBJ2-3 and V is TRBV2; maybe TRBD2 (5 bases). V was shortened by 3 bases and J by 2 bases, with 15 bases between the two germline ends. From germline, CDR1 is SNHLY and CDR2 FYNNEI. The CDR3 covers 16 residues. CDR3 sequence reads: CASSESRAAYTDTQYF. The CDR3 coding sequence is TGTGCCAGCAGTGAGTCTCGAGCGGCCTACACAGATACGCAGTATTTT.

The genes are TRBV30 and TRBJ1-4; D is perhaps TRBD1 (5 bases). Trimming shortened V by 0 bases and J by 7 bases, and 12 bases separated the two germline ends. The CDR3 spans 14 residues. Per the germline V gene, CDR1 is GTSNPN and CDR2 is SVGIG (reference sequence). The CDR3 DNA is TGTGCCTGGAGTGTAAGACAGATCGGTGAAAAACTGTTTTTT. The encoded protein is CAWSVRQIGEKLFF.

This rearrangement joins TRBV9 to TRBJ1-1; 9 nucleotides align to TRBD1. With 0 bases clipped from V and 3 bases from J, the junction kept 9 bases outside the gene matches. CDR3 size: 17 residues. CDR1 SGDLS and CDR2 YYNGEE come from the germline V gene. The CDR3 nucleotides are TGTGCCAGCAGCGTAGCTACAGGGGGCCGGTTCGACACTGAAGCTTTCTTT. Protein: CASSVATGGRFDTEAFF. Full variable domain (rest looked up from reference TRBV9 and TRBJ1-1): DSGVTQTPKHLITATGQRVTLRCSPRSGDLSVYWYQQSLDQGLQFLIQYYNGEERAKGNILERFSAQQFPDLHSELNLSSLELGDSALYFCASSVATGGRFDTEAFFGQGTRLTVV.

The V gene is TRBV19, the J gene TRBJ2-1, with 11 bases identical to TRBD2. The CDR3 has 16 amino acids. Germline V CDR1 and CDR2: LNHDA, SQIVND (reference sequence). The junction had 10 bases not matched to a gene; V was cut back by 5 bases and J by 7 bases. Here the CDR3 reads CASSSLAGGPLNEQFF. The DNA of the CDR3 is TGTGCCAGTAGTTCCCTAGCGGGAGGCCCCTTGAATGAGCAGTTCTTC. Full variable domain (outside the CDR3, taken from reference TRBV19 and TRBJ2-1): DGGITQSPKYLFRKEGQNVTLSCEQNLNHDAMYWYRQDPGQGLRLIYYSQIVNDFQKGDIAEGYSVSREKKESFPLTVTSAQKNPTAFYLCASSSLAGGPLNEQFFGPGTRLTVL.

J is TRBJ2-3 and V is TRBV7-6, with TRBD2 matching over 10 bases. The CDR3 runs 16 residues. Trimming cost V 4 bases and J 3 bases; bases outside gene matches: 7. Germline CDR1 and CDR2: SGHVS and FNYEAQ. Written as DNA, the CDR3 is TGTGCCAGCAGCTCCACTAGCGGGACTGGTACAGATACGCAGTATTTT. It encodes CASSSTSGTGTDTQYF.

This rearrangement joins TRBV4-3 to TRBJ1-5; D unclear. Trimming shortened V by 1 base and J by 5 bases, and 6 bases separated the two germline ends. This CDR3 is 13 amino acids long. Germline values: CDR1 LGHNA, CDR2 YSLEER. In nucleotides, the CDR3 is TGCGCCAGCAGCCAAGGGAGAGATCAGCCCCAGCATTTT. This gives the protein CASSQGRDQPQHF.

The J gene is TRBJ1-4, the V gene TRBV19; TRBD1 aligns across 7 bases. The V segment lost 8 bases and the J segment 4 bases; nucleotides outside the gene matches: 10. The V gene's germline CDR1 is LNHDA and CDR2 SQIVND (reference sequence). The CDR3 covers 15 residues. CDR3 in DNA: TGTGCCAGTGAAAAAAGGGGGCTCGGTAATGAAAAACTGTTTTTT. It encodes CASEKRGLGNEKLFF.

The V call is TRBV19, the J call TRBJ2-1, with 12 bases aligning to TRBD2. This CDR3 has 16 residues. Trimming cost V 5 bases and J 5 bases; bases outside gene matches: 7. Germline V gives CDR1 LNHDA, CDR2 SQIVND (reference sequence). For the CDR3, the DNA is TGTGCCAGTAGTCTCTTTCTAGCGGGGGGGGACAATGAGCAGTTCTTC. It specifies CASSLFLAGGDNEQFF.

The chain couples TRBV6-1 to TRBJ2-1; a weak D match, TRBD1 (7 bases). CDR1 and CDR2 (germline): MNHNS, SASEGT. The germline V and J ends were trimmed by 3 bases and 7 bases, with 16 bases remaining between them. The CDR3 covers 15 residues. Here the CDR3 DNA reads TGTGCCAGCAGTGATCAGGCAGGGGGGAGGAATGAGCAGTTCTTC. It codes for CASSDQAGGRNEQFF.

This chain links TRBV11-2 with TRBJ2-7; 9 positions match TRBD1. The CDR3 extends over 13 amino acids. Germline V gene data show CDR1 as SGHAT and CDR2 as FQNNGV. The junction had 1 base not matched to a gene; V was cut back by 2 bases and J by 5 bases. The CDR3, as DNA: TGTGCCAGCAGCTTACACAGGGGGCACGAGCAGTACTTC. Its translation is CASSLHRGHEQYF.

On this clone: The same CDR3 arises from other DNA sequences in this sample as well. This chain joins TRBV18 and TRBJ2-1; 10 nucleotides line up with TRBD2. There are 15 residues in the CDR3. V lost 3 bases and J lost 4; bases outside the gene matches: 3. CDR1 and CDR2 from the germline V gene are KGHSH and LQKENI. The CDR3 here is CASSPLAGAYNEQFF. CDR3 in DNA: TGTGCCAGCTCACCGCTAGCGGGGGCGTACAATGAGCAGTTCTTC.

This chain uses TRBV7-3 with TRBJ2-3, with 12 positions matching TRBD2. The ends lost 1 base at V and 0 bases at J; junction bases unmatched: 8. CDR1 and CDR2 (germline): SGHTA, FQGTGA. The CDR3 contains 19 residues. CDR3: CASSLMGTSGLRSTDTQYF. The CDR3 coding sequence is TGTGCCAGCAGCTTAATGGGGACTAGCGGGCTCCGTAGCACAGATACGCAGTATTTT.

The rearrangement links TRBV6-4 to TRBJ2-3, with D possibly TRBD2 on 5 matching bases. CDR1 MRHNA and CDR2 SNTAGT come from the germline V gene. With 0 bases removed from V and 1 base from J, the gap between germline ends came to 8 bases. The CDR3 is 15 amino acids. The CDR3 sequence: CASSDSVGGTDTQYF. The CDR3, as DNA: TGTGCCAGCAGTGACTCCGTCGGGGGCACAGATACGCAGTATTTT.

J is TRBJ2-3 and V is TRBV19; D might be TRBD2 (5 bases). The length of the CDR3 is 14 residues. CDR1 is LNHDA and CDR2 is SQIVND in the germline V gene (reference sequence). V was trimmed by 6 bases and J by 2 bases, leaving 12 bases between them. DNA for the CDR3: TGTGCCAGTAGCGTGGGGAGCGACACAGATACGCAGTATTTT. It codes for CASSVGSDTDTQYF.

This chain uses TRBV27 with TRBJ2-1, with a tentative D call TRBD1 (5 bases). The CDR3 runs 16 residues. With 2 bases removed from V and 4 bases from J, the gap between germline ends came to 15 bases. Germline assignment: CDR1 MNHEY and CDR2 SMNVEV (reference sequence). This chain's CDR3 is CASSLIADKPYNEQFF. The CDR3 coding sequence is TGTGCCAGCAGTTTAATTGCGGACAAGCCATACAATGAGCAGTTCTTC.

The chain recombines TRBV11-2 with TRBJ1-2; 8 nucleotides agree with TRBD1. Germline V CDR1 and CDR2: SGHAT, FQNNGV. V shed 1 base, J shed 6 bases, and the junction held 19 bases outside the gene matches. The CDR3 is made up of 19 amino acids. The CDR3 loop is CASSLVGARGPPSPHGYTF. CDR3 nucleotide sequence: TGTGCCAGCAGCTTAGTGGGGGCCAGGGGGCCGCCATCACCCCATGGCTACACCTTC.

The chain joins TRBV28 to TRBJ1-5; a possible D gene is TRBD1 (5 bases). The germline V and J ends were trimmed by 3 bases and 2 bases, with 11 bases remaining between them. The CDR3 is made up of 15 amino acids. CDR1 is MDHEN, CDR2 SYDVKM, per germline. DNA of the CDR3: TGTGCCAGCAGTTTTCCGGGGGTTCGCAATCAGCCCCAGCATTTT. Amino acids: CASSFPGVRNQPQHF.

This sequence joins TRBV5-4 and TRBJ1-2; possible D gene TRBD1, 6 bases. Germline V gene sequence: CDR1 SGHNT, CDR2 YYREEE (reference sequence). The germline V and J ends were trimmed by 1 base and 8 bases, with 12 bases remaining between them. The CDR3 spans 13 residues. This chain's CDR3 is CASSLLTGRGYTF. The CDR3 DNA reads as TGTGCCAGCAGCTTGCTGACAGGACGAGGCTACACCTTC.

The chain couples TRBV19 to TRBJ2-5; D gene uncertain. V shed 3 bases and J shed 5 bases, with 10 bases lying between them. Germline V CDR1 and CDR2: LNHDA, SQIVND (reference sequence). CDR3 length: 13 residues. This CDR3 is CASSIDVEETQYF. Written as DNA, the CDR3 is TGTGCCAGTAGTATTGACGTGGAGGAGACCCAGTACTTC.

This clone was recorded once. The V and J genes are TRBV2 and TRBJ2-7; 7 bases are a match to TRBD2. CDR1 and CDR2 (germline): SNHLY, FYNNEI. This CDR3 spans 14 amino acids. Trimming cost V 10 bases and J 2 bases; bases outside gene matches: 11. CDR3 bases: TGTGCCATCCCTCGGGGGGTAAACCCCTACGAGCAGTACTTC. Its protein product is CAIPRGVNPYEQYF.

The chain has TRBV15 and TRBJ1-3; the D is unclear. CDR1 and CDR2 (germline): LNHNV, YYDKDF (reference sequence). The V end lost 8 bases, the J end lost 0 bases, and 17 bases lay between the germline ends. CDR3 length equals 16 residues. The CDR3 coding sequence is TGTGCCACCCTAGCGGAAGACGGGATCTCTGGAAACACCATATATTTT. Translating gives CATLAEDGISGNTIYF.

The gene calls are TRBV19 and TRBJ2-3; TRBD2 matches at 10 bases. From germline, CDR1 is LNHDA and CDR2 SQIVND (reference sequence). The CDR3 contains 15 residues. V dropped 5 bases and J dropped 2; count of bases not matched to a gene: 4. For the CDR3, the DNA is TGTGCCAGTAGTTTTCTAGCGGGGGACACAGATACGCAGTATTTT. This gives the protein CASSFLAGDTDTQYF.

This clone was found once. The chain has TRBV10-3 and TRBJ2-1; 8 positions agree with TRBD1. The CDR3 totals 17 residues. Germline loops: CDR1 ENHRY, CDR2 SYGVKD. Losses at the gene ends were 11 bases for V and 3 bases for J; bases not matched to a gene: 18. For the CDR3, the DNA is TGTGCCGTGCAGAAGGCGCAGGGGACAGGTGACTACAATGAGCAGTTCTTC. Its protein is CAVQKAQGTGDYNEQFF.

This sequence joins TRBV5-6 and TRBJ2-6, with TRBD2 as a possible D gene (6 bases). The CDR3 has 18 amino acids. V was shortened by 3 bases and J by 2 bases, with 18 bases between the two germline ends. The V gene's germline CDR1 is SGHDT and CDR2 YYEEEE. The CDR3 sequence is CASSWLTRGKPGANVLTF. CDR3 bases: TGTGCCAGCAGCTGGCTGACTAGAGGGAAACCTGGGGCCAACGTCCTGACTTTC.